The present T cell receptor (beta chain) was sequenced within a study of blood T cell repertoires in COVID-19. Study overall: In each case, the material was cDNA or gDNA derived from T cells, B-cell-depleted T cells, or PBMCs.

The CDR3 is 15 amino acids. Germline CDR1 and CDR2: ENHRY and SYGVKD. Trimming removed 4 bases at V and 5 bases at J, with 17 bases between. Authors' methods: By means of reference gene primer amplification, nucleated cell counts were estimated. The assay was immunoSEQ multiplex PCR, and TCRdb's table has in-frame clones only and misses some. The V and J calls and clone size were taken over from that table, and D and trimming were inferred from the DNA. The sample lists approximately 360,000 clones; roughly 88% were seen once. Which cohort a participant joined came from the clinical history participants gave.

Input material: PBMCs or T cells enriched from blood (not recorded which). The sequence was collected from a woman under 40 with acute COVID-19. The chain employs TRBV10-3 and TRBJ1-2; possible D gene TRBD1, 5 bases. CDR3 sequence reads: CAISGGGTPQYGYTF. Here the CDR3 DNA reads TGTGCCATCAGTGGCGGGGGTACCCCTCAGTATGGCTACACCTTC.